This TCR beta chain came from a study of long-term antiretroviral therapy in people with HIV. CDR1 and CDR2 (germline): LNHNV, YYDKDF (reference sequence). This CDR3 region has 12 residues. Trimming pared 3 bases from V and 6 bases from J, leaving 5 bases between. Survey-level immunoSEQ v3.0 assays were run. Per-sample targets for sequencing were about 35,000-50,000 T-cell genomes. Here immunoSEQ multiplex PCR was the method, and the copy in TCRdb shows in-frame clones only, minus some. The repertoire consists of approximately 10,000 clones, with 76% occurring once and the leading ten covering under 20%. As to this clone: Its specificity is not known.

The study's findings and limits: Those clones which expanded before ART made up the dominant part of the repertoire at all time points.

This TCR derives from a man aged 30 to 39 with HIV. The chain joins TRBV15 to TRBJ2-2; D is ambiguous. The sequencing used unsorted PBMCs, collected at the start of antiretroviral therapy, before treatment. CDR3 in amino acids: CATSRGAGELFF. In DNA form, the CDR3 reads TGTGCCACCAGCAGGGGCGCCGGGGAGCTGTTTTTT.